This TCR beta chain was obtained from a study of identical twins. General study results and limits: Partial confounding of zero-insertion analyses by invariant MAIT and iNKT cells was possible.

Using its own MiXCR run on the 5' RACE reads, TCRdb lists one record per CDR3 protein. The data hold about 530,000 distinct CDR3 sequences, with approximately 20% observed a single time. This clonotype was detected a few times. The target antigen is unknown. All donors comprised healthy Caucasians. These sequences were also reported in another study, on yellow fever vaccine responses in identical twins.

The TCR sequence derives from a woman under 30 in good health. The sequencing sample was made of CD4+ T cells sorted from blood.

CDR3 in amino acids: CASSQDRGVAGGPHEQFF. The CDR3 bases are TGCGCCAGCAGCCAAGATAGAGGGGTAGCGGGAGGGCCGCATGAGCAGTTCTTC. The V and J genes are TRBV4-1 and TRBJ2-1, with 11 nucleotides matching TRBD2. The CDR3 is 18 residues long. V dropped 0 bases and J dropped 8; count of bases not matched to a gene: 12. Per germline, CDR1 MGHRA and CDR2 YSYEKL.